This TCR gamma chain is drawn from a study of gamma-delta T cells after stem cell transplantation. TCRdb reanalyzed the RT-PCR reads using CATT. The repertoire consists of around 5,000 gamma-chain clones, with 15% to 20% occurring once and the leading ten covering 3.5%. This clone is medium-sized by share. Other DNA sequences within the sample encode an identical CDR3. In germline, CDR1 is GITISATS, CDR2 ISYDGTV (reference sequence). This CDR3 has 14 amino acids. J gave up 6 bases and V 4 bases, and 0 bases lay outside the gene matches. The sample consisted of gamma-delta T cells. The source is a human donor. It is not recorded whose cells these are; they may come from a transplant donor. The chain employs TRGV9 and TRGJP. CDR3 DNA sequence: TGTGCCTTGTGGGAAGAGTTGGGCAAAAAAATCAAGGTATTT. This codes for CALWEELGKKIKVF.